A few counts support the clone carrying this TCR beta chain. Its antigen is unidentified. The data belong to a study of T cell repertoires in cytomegalovirus infection. MiXCR was run by TCRdb on the reads, yielding one entry per CDR3 protein. The sample has approximately 340,000 distinct CDR3 sequences, 25% to 30% seen once. V was clipped by 4 bases and J by 8 bases; unmatched bases: 3. The CDR3 sequence is 12 residues long. Germline CDR1 reads SEHNR; CDR2 reads FQNEAQ (reference sequence). The sample in question was cultured PBMCs, obtained from culture after CMV antigen stimulation. The clonotype was recovered from a human donor in good health (CMV status not recorded). Some clones in this sample may be carry-over from other donors' samples. V and J are TRBV7-9 and TRBJ2-3; 7 bases line up with TRBD1. The CDR3: CASSSTGVTQYF. The CDR3 DNA is TGTGCCAGCAGCTCCACAGGGGTTACGCAGTATTTT. Filled out from reference TRBV7-9 and TRBJ2-3, the complete variable domain reads DTGVSQNPRHKITKRGQNVTFRCDPISEHNRLYWYRQTLGQGPEFLTYFQNEAQLEKSRLLSDRFSAERPKGSFSTLEIQRTEQGDSAMYLCASSSTGVTQYFGPGTRLTVL.